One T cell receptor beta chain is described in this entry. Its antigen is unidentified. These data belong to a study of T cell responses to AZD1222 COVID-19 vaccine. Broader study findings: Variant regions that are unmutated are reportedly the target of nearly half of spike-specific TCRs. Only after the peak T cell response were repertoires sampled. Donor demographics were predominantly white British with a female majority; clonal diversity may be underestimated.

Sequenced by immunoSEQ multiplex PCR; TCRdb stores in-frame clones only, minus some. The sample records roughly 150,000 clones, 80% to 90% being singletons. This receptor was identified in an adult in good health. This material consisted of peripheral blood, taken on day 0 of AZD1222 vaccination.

CDR3 protein: CASSQVVRGPRYNEQFF. The CDR3, as DNA: TGCGCCAGCAGCCAAGTAGTTAGGGGACCGCGATACAATGAGCAGTTCTTC. The rearrangement links TRBV4-1 to TRBJ2-1; D may be TRBD1 or TRBD2 (5 bases each). Trimming shortened V by 1 base and J by 4 bases, and 17 bases separated the two germline ends. The CDR3 extends over 17 amino acids. Germline loops: CDR1 MGHRA, CDR2 YSYEKL.